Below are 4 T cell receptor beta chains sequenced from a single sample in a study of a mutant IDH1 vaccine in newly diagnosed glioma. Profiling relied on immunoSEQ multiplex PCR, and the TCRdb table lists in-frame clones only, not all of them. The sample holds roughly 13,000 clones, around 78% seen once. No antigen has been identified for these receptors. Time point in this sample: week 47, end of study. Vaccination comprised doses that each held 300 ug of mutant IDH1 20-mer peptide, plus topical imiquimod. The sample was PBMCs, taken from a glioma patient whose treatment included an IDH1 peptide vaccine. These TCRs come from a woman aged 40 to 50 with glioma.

The DNA of the CDR3 is TGCAGCGTCCTGACGACAGGGTCCTACGAGCAGTACTTC. It translates to CSVLTTGSYEQYF. The chain carries TRBV29-1 and TRBJ2-7, with 7 bases aligning to TRBD1. The J segment lost 1 base and the V segment lost 6 bases, leaving 6 bases of the junction unmatched. The CDR3 length is 13 residues. Germline CDR1 and CDR2: SQVTM and ANQGSEA.

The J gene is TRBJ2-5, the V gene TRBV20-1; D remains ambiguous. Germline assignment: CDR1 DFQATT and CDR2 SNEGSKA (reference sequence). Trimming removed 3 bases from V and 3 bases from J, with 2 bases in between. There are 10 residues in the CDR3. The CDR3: CSAREETQYF. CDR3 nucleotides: TGCAGTGCTAGGGAAGAGACCCAGTACTTC.

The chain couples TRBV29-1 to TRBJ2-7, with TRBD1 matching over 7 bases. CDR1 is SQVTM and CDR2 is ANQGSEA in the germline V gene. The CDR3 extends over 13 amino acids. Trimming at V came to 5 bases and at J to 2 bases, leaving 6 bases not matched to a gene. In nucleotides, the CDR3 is TGCAGCGTTCTCACAGGGGCAACCTACGAGCAGTACTTC. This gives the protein CSVLTGATYEQYF.

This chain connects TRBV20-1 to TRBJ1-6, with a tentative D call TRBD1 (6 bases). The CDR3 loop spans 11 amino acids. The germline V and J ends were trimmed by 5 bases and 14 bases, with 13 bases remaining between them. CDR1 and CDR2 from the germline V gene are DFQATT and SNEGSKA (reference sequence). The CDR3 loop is CSAGQSGALHF. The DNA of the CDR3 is TGCAGTGCTGGGCAGTCAGGGGCCCTCCACTTT.